This T cell receptor (beta chain) was captured by sequencing in a study of OX40 agonist ivuxolimab in advanced cancers. For the study at large: Six ivuxolimab dose levels, 0.01 to 10 mg/kg, were given intravenously every 2 weeks. Recorded diagnoses for dose-escalation patients were hepatocellular carcinoma, melanoma, renal cell or head and neck cancer. Study-wide points: The study found that CD8+ T cells averaged more expanded clones than CD4+.

Sequencing used immunoSEQ multiplex PCR; TCRdb keeps in-frame clones, though not all of them. The sample contains around 31,000 clones, just over 90% of which appear only once. On this clone: Its antigen is currently unknown.

Autoimmune disease history or systemic immunosuppression was exclusionary. V lost 6 bases, J lost 6 bases, and 13 bases lay in between. The length of the CDR3 is 13 residues. CDR1 and CDR2 from the germline V gene are MNHEY and SVGAGI. The sequencing used CD4+ or CD8+ T cells sorted from blood, collected in a trial of the OX40 agonist ivuxolimab. This TCR derives from an adult with an advanced solid tumor such as melanoma, head and neck, liver or kidney cancer. The chain recombines TRBV6-5 with TRBJ2-3, with D hard to call. The CDR3 DNA reads as TGTGCCAGCAGGGAGTATCGGGCGGATACGCAGTATTTT. This sequence encodes CASREYRADTQYF.